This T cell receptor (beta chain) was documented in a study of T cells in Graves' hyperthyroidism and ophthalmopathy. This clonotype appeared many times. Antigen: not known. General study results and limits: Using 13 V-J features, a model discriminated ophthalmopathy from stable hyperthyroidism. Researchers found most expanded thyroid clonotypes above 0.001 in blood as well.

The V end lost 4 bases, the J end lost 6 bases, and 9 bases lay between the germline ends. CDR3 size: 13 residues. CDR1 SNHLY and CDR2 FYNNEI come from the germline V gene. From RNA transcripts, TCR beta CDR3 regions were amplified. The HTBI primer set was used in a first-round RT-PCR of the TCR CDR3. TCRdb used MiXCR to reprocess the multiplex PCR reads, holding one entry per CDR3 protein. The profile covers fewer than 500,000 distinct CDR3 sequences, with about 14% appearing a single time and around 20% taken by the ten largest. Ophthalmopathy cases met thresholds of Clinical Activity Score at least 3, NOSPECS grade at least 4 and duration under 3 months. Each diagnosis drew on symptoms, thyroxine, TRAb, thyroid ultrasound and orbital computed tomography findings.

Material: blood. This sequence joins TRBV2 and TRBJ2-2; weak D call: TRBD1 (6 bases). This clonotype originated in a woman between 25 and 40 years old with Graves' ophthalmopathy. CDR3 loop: CASSGTDAGELFF. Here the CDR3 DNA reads TGTGCCAGCAGTGGGACAGACGCCGGGGAGCTGTTTTTT.